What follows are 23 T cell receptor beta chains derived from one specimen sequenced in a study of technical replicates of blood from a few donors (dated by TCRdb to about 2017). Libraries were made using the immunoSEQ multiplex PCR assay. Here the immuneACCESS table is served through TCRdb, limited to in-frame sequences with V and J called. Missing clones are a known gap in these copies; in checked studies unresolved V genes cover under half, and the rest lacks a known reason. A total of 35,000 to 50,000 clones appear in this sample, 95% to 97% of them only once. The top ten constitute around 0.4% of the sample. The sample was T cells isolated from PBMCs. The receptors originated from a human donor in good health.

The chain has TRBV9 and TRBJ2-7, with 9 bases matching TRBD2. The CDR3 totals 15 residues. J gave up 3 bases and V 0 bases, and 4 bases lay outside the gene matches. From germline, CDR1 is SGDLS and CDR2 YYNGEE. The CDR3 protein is CASSVGRGRVYEQYF. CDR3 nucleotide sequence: TGTGCCAGCAGCGTAGGCCGCGGGAGGGTCTACGAGCAGTACTTC.

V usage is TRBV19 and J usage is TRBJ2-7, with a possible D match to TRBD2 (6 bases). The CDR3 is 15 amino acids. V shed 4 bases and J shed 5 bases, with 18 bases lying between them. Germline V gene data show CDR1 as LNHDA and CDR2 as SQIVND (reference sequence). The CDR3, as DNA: TGTGCCAGTAGTACTCCTACGGGGGTGGGTGACGAGCAGTACTTC. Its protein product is CASSTPTGVGDEQYF.

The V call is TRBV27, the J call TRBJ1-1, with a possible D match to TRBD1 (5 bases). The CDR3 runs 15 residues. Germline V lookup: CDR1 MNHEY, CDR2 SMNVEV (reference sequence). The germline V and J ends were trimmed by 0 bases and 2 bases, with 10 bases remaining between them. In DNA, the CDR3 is TGTGCCAGCAGTTTATCGGGCAGGGTAAACACTGAAGCTTTCTTT. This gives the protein CASSLSGRVNTEAFF.

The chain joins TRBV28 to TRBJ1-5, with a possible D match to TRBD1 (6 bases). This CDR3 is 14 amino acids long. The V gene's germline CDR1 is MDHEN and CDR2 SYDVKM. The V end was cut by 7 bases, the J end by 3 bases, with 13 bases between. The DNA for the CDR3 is TGTGCCAGCATAAGACCAGGGGCCAATCAGCCCCAGCATTTT. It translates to CASIRPGANQPQHF.

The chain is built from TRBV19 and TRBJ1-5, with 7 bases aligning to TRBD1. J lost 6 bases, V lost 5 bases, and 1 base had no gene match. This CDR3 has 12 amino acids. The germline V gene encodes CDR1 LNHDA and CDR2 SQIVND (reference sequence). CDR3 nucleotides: TGTGCCAGTAGTTCAGGGGGTCAGCCCCAGCATTTT. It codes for CASSSGGQPQHF.

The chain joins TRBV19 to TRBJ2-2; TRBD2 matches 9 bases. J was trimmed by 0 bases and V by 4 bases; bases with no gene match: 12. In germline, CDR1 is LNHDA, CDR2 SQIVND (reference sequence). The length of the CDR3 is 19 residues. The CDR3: CASSKLLAGDLSNTGELFF. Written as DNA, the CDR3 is TGTGCCAGTAGTAAACTACTAGCGGGCGACCTTTCGAACACCGGGGAGCTGTTTTTT.

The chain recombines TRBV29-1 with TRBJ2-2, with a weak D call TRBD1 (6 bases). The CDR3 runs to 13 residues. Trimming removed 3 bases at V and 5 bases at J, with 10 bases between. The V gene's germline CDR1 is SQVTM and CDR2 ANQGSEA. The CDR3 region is CSVDTGRTGELFF. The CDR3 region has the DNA TGCAGCGTTGATACAGGGCGAACCGGGGAGCTGTTTTTT.

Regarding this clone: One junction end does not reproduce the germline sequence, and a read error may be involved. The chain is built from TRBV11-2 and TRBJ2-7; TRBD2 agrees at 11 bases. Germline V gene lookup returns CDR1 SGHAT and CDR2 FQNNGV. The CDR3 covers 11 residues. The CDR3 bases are TGTGCCAGCAGCCCCTCCCGACTAGCGGGATTC. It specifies CASSPSRLAGF.

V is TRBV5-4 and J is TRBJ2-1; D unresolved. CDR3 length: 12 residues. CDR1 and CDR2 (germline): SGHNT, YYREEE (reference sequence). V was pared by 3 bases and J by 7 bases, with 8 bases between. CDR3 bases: TGTGCCAGCAGCTACACGATTAATGAGCAGTTCTTC. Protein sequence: CASSYTINEQFF.

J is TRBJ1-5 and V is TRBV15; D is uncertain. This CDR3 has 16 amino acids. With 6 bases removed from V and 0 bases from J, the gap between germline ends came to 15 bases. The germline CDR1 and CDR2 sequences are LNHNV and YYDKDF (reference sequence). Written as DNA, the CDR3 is TGTGCCACCAGGGGAGTAGGAGTCTATAGCAATCAGCCCCAGCATTTT. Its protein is CATRGVGVYSNQPQHF.

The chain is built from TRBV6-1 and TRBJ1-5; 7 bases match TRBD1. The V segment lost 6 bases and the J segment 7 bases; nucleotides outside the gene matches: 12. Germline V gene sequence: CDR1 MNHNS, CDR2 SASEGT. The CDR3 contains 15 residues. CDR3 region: CASSLDRVAGQPQHF. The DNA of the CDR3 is TGTGCCAGCAGCCTCGACAGGGTGGCTGGGCAGCCCCAGCATTTT.

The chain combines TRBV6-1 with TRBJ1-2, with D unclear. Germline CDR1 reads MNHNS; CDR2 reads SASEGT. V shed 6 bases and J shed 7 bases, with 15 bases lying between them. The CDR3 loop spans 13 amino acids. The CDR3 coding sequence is TGTGCCAGCAGAGATTACAGCTTATTTGGCTACACCTTC. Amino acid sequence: CASRDYSLFGYTF.

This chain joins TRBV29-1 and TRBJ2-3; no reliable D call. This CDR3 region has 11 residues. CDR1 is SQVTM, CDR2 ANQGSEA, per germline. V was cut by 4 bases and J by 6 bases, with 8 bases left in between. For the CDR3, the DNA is TGCAGCGTTGGACAAGAGGATACGCAGTATTTT. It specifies CSVGQEDTQYF.

The CDR3 region is CAISESQVLETQYF. Written as DNA, the CDR3 is TGTGCCATCAGTGAGTCGCAGGTCCTGGAGACCCAGTACTTC. This chain joins TRBV10-3 and TRBJ2-5, with no clear D. V shed 0 bases and J shed 5 bases, with 10 bases lying between them. CDR3 length: 14 amino acids. Germline CDR1 is ENHRY and CDR2 is SYGVKD.

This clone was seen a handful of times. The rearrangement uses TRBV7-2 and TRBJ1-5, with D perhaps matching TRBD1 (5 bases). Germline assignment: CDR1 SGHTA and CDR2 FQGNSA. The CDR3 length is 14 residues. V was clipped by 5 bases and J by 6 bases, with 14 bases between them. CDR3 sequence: CASSQGLNAQPQHF. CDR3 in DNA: TGTGCCAGCAGCCAGGGCCTTAACGCTCAGCCCCAGCATTTT.

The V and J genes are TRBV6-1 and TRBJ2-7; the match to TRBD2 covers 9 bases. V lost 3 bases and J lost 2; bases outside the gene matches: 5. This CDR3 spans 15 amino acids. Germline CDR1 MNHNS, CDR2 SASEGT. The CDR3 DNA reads TGTGCCAGCAGTGAGTCTAGCGGGGAGACCTACGAGCAGTACTTC. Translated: CASSESSGETYEQYF.

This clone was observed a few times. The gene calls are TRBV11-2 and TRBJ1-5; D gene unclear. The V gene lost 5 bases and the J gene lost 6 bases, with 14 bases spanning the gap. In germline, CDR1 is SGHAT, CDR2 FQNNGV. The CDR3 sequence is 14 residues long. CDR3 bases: TGTGCCAGCAGCCTCGACCCTGGAGGTCAGCCCCAGCATTTT. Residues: CASSLDPGGQPQHF.

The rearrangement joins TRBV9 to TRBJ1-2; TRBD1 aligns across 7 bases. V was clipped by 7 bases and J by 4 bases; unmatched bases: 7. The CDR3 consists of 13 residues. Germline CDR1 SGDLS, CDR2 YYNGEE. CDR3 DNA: TGTGCCAGCGTCAAGGGGACAGCCTATGGCTACACCTTC. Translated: CASVKGTAYGYTF.

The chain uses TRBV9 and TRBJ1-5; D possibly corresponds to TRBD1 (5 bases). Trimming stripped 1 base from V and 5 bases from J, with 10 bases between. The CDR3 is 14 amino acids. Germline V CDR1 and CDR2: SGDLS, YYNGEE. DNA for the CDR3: TGTGCCAGCAGCGTAACAGGCGGGGATCAGCCCCAGCATTTT. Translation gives CASSVTGGDQPQHF.

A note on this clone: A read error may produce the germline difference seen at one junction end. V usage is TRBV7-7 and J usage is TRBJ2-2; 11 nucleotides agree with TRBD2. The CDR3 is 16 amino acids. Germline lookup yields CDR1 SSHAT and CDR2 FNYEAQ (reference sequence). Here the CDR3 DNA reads TGTGCTAGCAGTCGGAGACTAGCGGGAATACCCGGGGAGCTGTTTTTT. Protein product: CASSRRLAGIPGELFF.

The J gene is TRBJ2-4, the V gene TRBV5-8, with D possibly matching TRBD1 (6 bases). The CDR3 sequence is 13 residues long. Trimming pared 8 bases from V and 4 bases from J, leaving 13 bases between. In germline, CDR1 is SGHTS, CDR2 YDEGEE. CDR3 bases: TGTGCCAGGACCCAGGACAGTAAAAACATTCAGTACTTC. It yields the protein CARTQDSKNIQYF.

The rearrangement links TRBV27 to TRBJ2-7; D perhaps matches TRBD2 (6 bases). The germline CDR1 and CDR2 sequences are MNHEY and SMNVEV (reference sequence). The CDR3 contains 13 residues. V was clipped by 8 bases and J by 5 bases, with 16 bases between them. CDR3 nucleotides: TGTGCCAGCTCGGAACGGGGGATGCACGAGCAGTACTTC. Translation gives CASSERGMHEQYF.

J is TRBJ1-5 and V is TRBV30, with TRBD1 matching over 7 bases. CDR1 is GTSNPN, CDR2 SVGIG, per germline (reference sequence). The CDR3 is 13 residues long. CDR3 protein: CAYTTGVSQPQHF. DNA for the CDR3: TGTGCTTATACCACAGGGGTTTCGCAGCCCCAGCATTTT.